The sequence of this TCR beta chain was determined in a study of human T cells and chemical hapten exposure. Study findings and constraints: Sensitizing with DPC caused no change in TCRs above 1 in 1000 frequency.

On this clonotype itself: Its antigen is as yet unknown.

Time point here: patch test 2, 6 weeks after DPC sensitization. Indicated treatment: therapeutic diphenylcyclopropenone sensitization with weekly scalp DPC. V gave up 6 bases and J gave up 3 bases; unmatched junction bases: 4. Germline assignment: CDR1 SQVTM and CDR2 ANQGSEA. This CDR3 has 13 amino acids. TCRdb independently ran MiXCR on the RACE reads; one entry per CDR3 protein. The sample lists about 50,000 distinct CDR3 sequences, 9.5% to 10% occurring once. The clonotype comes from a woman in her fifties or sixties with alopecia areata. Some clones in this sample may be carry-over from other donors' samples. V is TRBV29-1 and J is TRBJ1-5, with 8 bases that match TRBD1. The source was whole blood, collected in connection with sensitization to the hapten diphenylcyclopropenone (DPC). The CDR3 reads CSVGTGLNQPQHF. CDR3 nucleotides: TGCAGCGTAGGGACAGGTCTCAATCAGCCCCAGCATTTT.